The clone carrying this T cell receptor (beta chain) was observed a few times. Described time point: pre-sensitization, week 0. Treatment of the sample: therapeutic diphenylcyclopropenone sensitization with weekly scalp DPC. Total RNA was isolated from whole blood that had not been fractionated. The record originates from a study of human T cells and chemical hapten exposure. Per germline, CDR1 DFQATT and CDR2 SNEGSKA (reference sequence). The CDR3 contains 15 residues. Trimming at V came to 0 bases and at J to 6 bases, leaving 9 bases not matched to a gene. Study processing details: Samples held a median of approximately 94,000 TCRs, range about 23,224–700,000. TCRdb reprocessed the RACE reads via MiXCR and lists one record per CDR3 protein. The V and J calls were not made by the authors but by TCRdb's processing. The sample consists of tens of thousands of distinct CDR3 sequences, roughly 9% of them appearing once.

The chain couples TRBV20-1 to TRBJ2-3, with 7 bases identical to TRBD1. Sequencing was performed on whole blood, taken in connection with sensitization to the hapten diphenylcyclopropenone (DPC). This TCR derives from a woman aged 30 to 39 with alopecia areata. Some clones in this sample may be carry-over from other donors' samples. The CDR3 DNA reads TGCAGTGCTAGAGATTTGACAGGGCGCCCCGATACGCAGTATTTT. It translates to CSARDLTGRPDTQYF.